This record covers a single T cell receptor (beta chain). Its specificity is not known. The CDR3 runs 13 residues. Germline V gene lookup returns CDR1 SGHVS and CDR2 FQNEAQ. Between the trimmed V and J ends, which lost 2 bases and 5 bases, there was a span of 8 bases. The data belong to a study of shared clonotypes between healthy human individuals. Profiling relied on immunoSEQ multiplex PCR, and the TCRdb table lists in-frame clones only, not all of them. This table has 2 million to 2.5 million clones, 85% to 95% appearing once. General study findings and limits: Clonotypes that were shared across a handful of donors made up approximately 5% of naive CD4 clonotypes.

Sequencing was done on a sample of naive CD4+ T cells from PBMCs. The subset: CD45RA+ positively selected. The source of this sequence is a man younger than 35 in good health. Some clones in this sample may be carry-over from other donors' samples. The V call is TRBV7-8, the J call TRBJ2-3; D unresolved. CDR3 DNA sequence: TGTGCCAGCAGCTTATCCGTTAGAGATACGCAGTATTTT. As protein: CASSLSVRDTQYF.